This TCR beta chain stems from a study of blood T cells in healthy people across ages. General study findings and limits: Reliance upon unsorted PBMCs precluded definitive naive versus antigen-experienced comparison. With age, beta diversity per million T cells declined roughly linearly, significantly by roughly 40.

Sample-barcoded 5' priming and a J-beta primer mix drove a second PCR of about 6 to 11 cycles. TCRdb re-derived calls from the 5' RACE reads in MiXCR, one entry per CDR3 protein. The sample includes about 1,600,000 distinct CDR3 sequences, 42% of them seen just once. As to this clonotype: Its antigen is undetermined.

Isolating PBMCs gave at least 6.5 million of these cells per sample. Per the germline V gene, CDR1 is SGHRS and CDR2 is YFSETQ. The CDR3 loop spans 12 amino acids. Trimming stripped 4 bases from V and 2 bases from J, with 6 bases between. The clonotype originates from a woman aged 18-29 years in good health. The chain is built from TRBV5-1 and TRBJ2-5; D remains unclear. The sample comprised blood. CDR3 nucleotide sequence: TGCGCCAGCAGCACGCATCAAGAGACCCAGTACTTC. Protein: CASSTHQETQYF.